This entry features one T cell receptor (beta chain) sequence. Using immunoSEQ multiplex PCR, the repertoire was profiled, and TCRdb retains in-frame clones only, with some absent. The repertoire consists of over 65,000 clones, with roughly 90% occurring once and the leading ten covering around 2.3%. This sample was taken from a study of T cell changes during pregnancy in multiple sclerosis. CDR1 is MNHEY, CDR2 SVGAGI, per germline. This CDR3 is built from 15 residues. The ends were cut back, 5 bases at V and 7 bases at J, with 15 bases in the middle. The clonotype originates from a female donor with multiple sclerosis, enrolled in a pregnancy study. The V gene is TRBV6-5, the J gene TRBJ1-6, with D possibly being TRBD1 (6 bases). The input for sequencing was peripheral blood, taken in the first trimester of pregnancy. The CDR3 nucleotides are TGTGCCAGCAGTGCCGGGACACCCAGAAATTCACCCCTCCACTTT. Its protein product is CASSAGTPRNSPLHF.